The clone carrying this TCR beta chain was detected ten times or more. The antigen is not known. Template switching created a universal primer site, and the cDNA included unique molecular identifiers. TCRdb recomputed calls from the 5' RACE reads with MiXCR, one row per CDR3 protein. The sample consists of approximately 600,000 distinct CDR3 sequences, 9.6% of them appearing once. Looked up from germline, CDR1 is SGHRS and CDR2 is YFSETQ. This CDR3 has 13 amino acids. V was cut by 3 bases and J by 5 bases, with 12 bases left in between. The data originate from a study of identical twins. Study-wide results and caveats: Twins shared out-of-frame alpha sequences with excess low generation probability. Modelling approaches yielded underestimates of out-of-frame TCR alpha sharing between monozygotic twins.

The same data also contributed to another study, on yellow fever vaccine responses in identical twins.

The gene calls are TRBV5-1 and TRBJ2-7; D perhaps matches TRBD1 (6 bases). Sequenced sample: PBMCs. The TCR originated in a woman younger than 30 in good health. The CDR3 sequence: CASSSLQGHEQYF. In DNA form, the CDR3 reads TGCGCCAGCAGCTCACTTCAGGGGCACGAGCAGTACTTC.